This T cell receptor (beta chain) was sequenced during a study of early T cells in non-severe SARS-CoV-2 infection. TCRdb used MiXCR to reprocess the 5' RACE reads, holding one entry per CDR3 protein. The table lists around 60,000 distinct CDR3 sequences, more than 15% of them singletons. This clonotype was seen many times. The input for sequencing was whole blood, taken at baseline. The sequence was obtained from an adult who was a healthcare worker with PCR-confirmed SARS-CoV-2 infection or an uninfected control (not recorded which).

The CDR3 reads CASSASGANVLTF. CDR3 bases: TGTGCCAGCTCGGCCTCTGGGGCCAACGTCCTGACTTTC. The J gene is TRBJ2-6, the V gene TRBV14; unclear D gene. CDR3 length equals 13 residues. Germline lookup yields CDR1 SGHDN and CDR2 FVKESK. V gave up 8 bases and J gave up 0 bases, with 5 bases separating them. Full variable domain (outside the CDR3, taken from reference TRBV14 and TRBJ2-6): EAGVTQFPSHSVIEKGQTVTLRCDPISGHDNLYWYRRVMGKEIKFLLHFVKESKQDESGMPNNRFLAERTGGTYSTLKVQPAELEDSGVYFCASSASGANVLTFGAGSRLTVL.